These T cell receptor beta chains were read from a single sample in a study of blood T cell repertoires in COVID-19. Profiling relied on immunoSEQ multiplex PCR, and the TCRdb table lists in-frame clones only, not all of them. This table holds some 100,000 clones, around 88% found once. The material sequenced was peripheral blood. All receptors come from a middle-aged man with COVID-19, enrolled during active disease. The conserved cysteine and the conserved F or W are not part of the CDR3 here. The D gene is left open where the match is weak.

- TRBJ1-1 TRBV30 AWKATAREAF
TRBD1 TRBJ1-5 TRBV2 ASKGGQGRGSQH
TRBD1 TRBJ1-3 TRBV7-2 ASSPTGSGNTIY
- TRBJ2-7 TRBV5-1 ASTPNWSTYEQY
- TRBJ2-3 TRBV11-2 ASSRGSSTDTQY
- TRBJ1-2 TRBV5-1 ASSLDSPNYGYT
- TRBJ1-6 TRBV4-1 ASSHQPGSGASPLH
- TRBJ2-7 TRBV30 AWSPRFYEQY
TRBD1 TRBJ2-7 TRBV3-1/TRBV3-2 ASSQDPRDRPYEQY
- TRBJ1-5 TRBV3-1/TRBV3-2 ASSQIVRDTPRLGGNQPQH
- TRBJ2-1 TRBV4-1 ASSQSPKRLSYNEQF
- TRBJ1-6 TRBV11-2 ASSVDRNSPLH
- TRBJ1-2 TRBV13 ASSLESGLQANYGYT
TRBD2 TRBJ2-5 TRBV3-1/TRBV3-2 ASSPDGGGQETQY
TRBD1 TRBJ2-7 TRBV6-2/TRBV6-3 ASSETGEVYEQY
- TRBJ2-2 TRBV6-4 ASSDSISTANTGELF
- TRBJ1-2 TRBV9 ASSAREGQGYT
- TRBJ1-2 TRBV6-5 ASSLTALGGYT
TRBD2 TRBJ2-1 TRBV10-3 AISESIGPLAGNNEQF
- TRBJ2-4 TRBV19 ASSIRLAKNIQY
TRBD1 TRBJ1-1 TRBV6-5 ASRPGQGAAEAF
- TRBJ1-1 TRBV10-3 AINRERITEAF
- TRBJ1-2 TRBV7-3 ASSLVGARDGYT
- TRBJ1-3 TRBV5-1 ASSFGQPGNTIY
- TRBJ1-2 TRBV30 AWSRGGTNYGYT
- TRBJ1-2 TRBV3-1/TRBV3-2 ASSHSSKGYGYT
TRBD1 TRBJ1-6 TRBV5-4 ASSPRDREDSPLH
TRBD1 TRBJ1-5 TRBV19 ASSISDFLRGQGANQPQH
TRBD1 TRBJ2-7 TRBV5-1 ASSSDTGTGYEQY
- TRBJ1-1 TRBV28 ASRLPALGEAF
TRBD1 TRBJ2-6 TRBV19 ATRDRASSGANVLT
TRBD2 TRBJ2-1 TRBV10-3 AITPGGSNEQF
TRBD1 TRBJ1-2 TRBV10-1 ASSSGTADPYGYT
- TRBJ2-5 TRBV7-2 ASSSDRLLSLETQY
- TRBJ1-2 TRBV2 ASSDRGWYGYT
- TRBJ2-7 TRBV6-5 ASGTGTSWEQY
- TRBJ2-5 TRBV6-5 ASSYRLSETQY